Listed below are T cell receptor beta chains from one sample, sequenced in a study of tumor-infiltrating lymphocytes in primary liver carcinoma. MiXCR, run by TCRdb on the multiplex PCR reads, gives a single entry per CDR3 protein. Altogether 300,000 to 400,000 distinct CDR3 sequences are present, less than 75% being singletons, with the ten largest covering under 8.5%. Specimen: peripheral blood. These receptors came from a man between 40 and 49 years old with primary liver carcinoma and hepatitis B virus infection. Each CDR3 is given with its conserved first and last residue.

CDR3: CASRLQGGNEQFF
V: TRBV12-3/TRBV12-4
J: TRBJ2-1

CDR3: CASNSSAYTQYF
V: TRBV11-2
J: TRBJ2-3

CDR3: CASSFSSGELFF
V: TRBV5-1
J: TRBJ2-2

CDR3: CASSPQGQPLNIGELFF
V: TRBV11-2
J: TRBJ2-2

CDR3: CASSLTSGRADTQYF
V: TRBV6-2/TRBV6-3
J: TRBJ2-3

CDR3: CAWSWGVQETQYF
V: TRBV30
J: TRBJ2-5

CDR3: CPSTELRNNEQFF
V: TRBV10-1
J: TRBJ2-1

CDR3: CASRRDRGHIQYF
V: TRBV6-5
J: TRBJ2-4

CDR3: CASSEEPSGRPIQYF
V: TRBV4-1
J: TRBJ2-4

CDR3: CASSSVASESRGEQFF
V: TRBV11-2
J: TRBJ2-1

CDR3: CVSSLVGTGIHEQYF
V: TRBV11-2
J: TRBJ2-7

CDR3: CASSLNQGEQFF
V: TRBV11-2
J: TRBJ2-1

CDR3: CASSRTGVRTDTQYF
V: TRBV4-1
J: TRBJ2-3

CDR3: CASGGLAGPYEQYF
V: TRBV5-5
J: TRBJ2-7

CDR3: CASTRTESYEQYF
V: TRBV11-2
J: TRBJ2-7

CDR3: CASTLHLAGGTDTQYF
V: TRBV7-9
J: TRBJ2-3